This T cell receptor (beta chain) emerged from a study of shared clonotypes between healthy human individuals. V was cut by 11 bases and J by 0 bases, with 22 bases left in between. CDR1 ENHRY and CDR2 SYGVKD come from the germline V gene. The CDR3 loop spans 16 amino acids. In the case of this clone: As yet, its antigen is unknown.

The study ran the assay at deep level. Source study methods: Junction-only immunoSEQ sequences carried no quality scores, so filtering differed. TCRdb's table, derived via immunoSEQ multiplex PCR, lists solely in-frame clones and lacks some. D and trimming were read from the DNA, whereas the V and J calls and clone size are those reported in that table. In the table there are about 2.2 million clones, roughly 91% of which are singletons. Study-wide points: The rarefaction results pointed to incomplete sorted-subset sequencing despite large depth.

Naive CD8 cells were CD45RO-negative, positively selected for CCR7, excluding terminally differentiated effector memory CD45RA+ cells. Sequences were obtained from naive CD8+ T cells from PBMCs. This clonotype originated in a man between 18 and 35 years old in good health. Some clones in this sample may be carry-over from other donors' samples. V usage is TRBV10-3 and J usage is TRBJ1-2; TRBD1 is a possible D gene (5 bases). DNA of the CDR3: TGTGCCGCCTTACCCGCTTCAATGGGGGCTAACTATGGCTACACCTTC. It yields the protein CAALPASMGANYGYTF.